This T cell receptor (beta chain) was sequenced during a study of blood T cells in healthy people across ages. Background on the study: Capture via template switching afforded approximately one barcoded beta molecule per two T cells.

The study, taken as a whole, reports: Naive T cell percentage by flow cytometry tracked strongly with beta diversity.

Note on this clonotype: The antigen remains unidentified.

The individuals who served as donors were healthy Caucasians living in Russia, aged about 6 to 100. Through a sample-barcoded 5' primer and a J-beta primer mix, a second PCR was run for roughly 6 to 12 cycles. Each CDR3 protein gets one entry after TCRdb re-called the 5' RACE reads with MiXCR. The sample shows about 1.4 million distinct CDR3 sequences, approximately 59% of them seen only once. The clonotype originates from a man aged 18 to 29 in good health. Sequencing used blood.

CDR3 protein: CASSLYGTRSYEQYF. In DNA form, the CDR3 reads TGCGCCAGCAGCTTGTATGGAACAAGATCCTACGAGCAGTACTTC. The chain combines TRBV5-1 with TRBJ2-7; the D is unclear. The CDR3 is made up of 15 amino acids. Germline V gives CDR1 SGHRS, CDR2 YFSETQ. Trimming pared 1 base from V and 1 base from J, leaving 12 bases between. Combining the CDR3 with reference TRBV5-1 and TRBJ2-7 gives the whole variable domain KAGVTQTPRYLIKTRGQQVTLSCSPISGHRSVSWYQQTPGQGLQFLFEYFSETQRNKGNFPGRFSGRQFSNSRSEMNVSTLELGDSALYLCASSLYGTRSYEQYFGPGTRLTVT.